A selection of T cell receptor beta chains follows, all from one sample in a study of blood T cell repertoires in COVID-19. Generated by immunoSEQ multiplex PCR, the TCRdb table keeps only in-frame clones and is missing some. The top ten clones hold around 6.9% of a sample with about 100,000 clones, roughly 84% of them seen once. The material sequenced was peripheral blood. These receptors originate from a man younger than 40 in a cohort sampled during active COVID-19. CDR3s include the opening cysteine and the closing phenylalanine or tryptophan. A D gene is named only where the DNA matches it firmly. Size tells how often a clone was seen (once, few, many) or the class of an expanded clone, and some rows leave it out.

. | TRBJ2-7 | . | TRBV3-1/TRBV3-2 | CASSQGGPGSYEQYF | TGTGCCAGCAGCCAAGGAGGGCCCGGCTCCTACGAGCAGTACTTC
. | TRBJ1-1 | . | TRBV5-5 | CASSLQGPNTEAFF | TGTGCCAGCAGTCTACAGGGACCGAACACTGAAGCTTTCTTT
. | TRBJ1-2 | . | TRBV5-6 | CASSLTGRSFEGYTF | TGTGCCAGCAGCCTCACCGGGAGGTCCTTCGAAGGCTACACCTTC
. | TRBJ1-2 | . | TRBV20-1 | CSATQGHGYTF | TGCAGTGCCACACAGGGTCATGGCTACACCTTC
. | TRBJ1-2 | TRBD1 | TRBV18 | CASSPQSGGAYGYTF | TGTGCCAGCTCACCACAGTCAGGGGGAGCCTATGGCTACACCTTC
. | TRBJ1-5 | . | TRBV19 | CASSGGDRGNQPQHF | TGTGCCAGTAGTGGGGGGGATCGGGGCAATCAGCCCCAGCATTTT
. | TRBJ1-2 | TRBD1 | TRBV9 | CASSVEAGTDYGYTF | TGTGCCAGCAGCGTAGAGGCAGGGACAGACTATGGCTACACCTTC
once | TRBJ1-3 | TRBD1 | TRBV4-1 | CASSQDSGQLRNTIYF | TGCGCCAGCAGCCAAGATTCGGGACAGCTGAGAAACACCATATATTTT
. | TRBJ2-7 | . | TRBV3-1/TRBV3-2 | CASSQGPVFDKQYF | TGTGCCAGCAGCCAGGGCCCGGTATTTGACAAGCAGTACTTC
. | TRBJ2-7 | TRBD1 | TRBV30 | CAWSTAQGQGYEQYF | TGTGCCTGGAGTACCGCACAGGGGCAGGGTTACGAGCAGTACTTC
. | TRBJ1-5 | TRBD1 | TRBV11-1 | CASTTPGGSNQPQHF | TGTGCCAGCACCACCCCAGGGGGTAGCAATCAGCCCCAGCATTTT
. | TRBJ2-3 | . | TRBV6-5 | CASSSSGDTQYF | TGTGCCAGCAGTTCCTCCGGAGATACGCAGTATTTT